This TCR beta chain was identified in a study of CD8 T cells in Susac syndrome (dated by TCRdb to about 2019). About the investigation overall: The study used repertoire sequencing to test whether antigen drove CD8+ T cell activation and differentiation in Susac syndrome. On the study overall, not on this receptor specifically: The TCR sequencing and HLA analysis was acknowledged to have included a relatively small number of individuals.

This clonotype came up once. Its cognate antigen has yet to be identified. The input lacks base qualities; no much larger clone sits a single base away. One read alone makes for weak evidence. Peripheral blood CD8+ and CD4+ T cells from healthy donors, Susac syndrome patients and multiple sclerosis patients were profiled by high-throughput TCR beta sequencing. Multiple sclerosis controls were treatment-naive patients with stable or active relapsing-remitting disease fulfilling revised McDonald criteria. Bulk CD8+ and CD4+ T cells were purified magnetically by negative isolation, whereas CD8+ TEMRA cells were enriched by FACS. Blood was drawn into EDTA tubes, processed within 24 hours, and PBMCs were isolated by density gradient centrifugation. PBMCs destined for TCR sequencing were cryopreserved in liquid nitrogen and later thawed in a 37 °C water bath. The sorted or isolated CD4+, CD8+ and CD8+ TEMRA cells reached a purity of at least 90%.

RNA was extracted using the RNeasy kit, and about 0.5 to 1 microgram was reverse transcribed with random hexamers. TCR beta CDR3 regions were amplified with the immunoSEQ multiplex PCR assay covering 54 Vbeta and 13 Jbeta segments. To correct PCR amplification bias, a synthetic template baseline was used for both primer optimization and computational correction. Processing in the source paper ran as follows. Only productive sequences were kept, with reads annotated to V, D and J genes according to IMGT and analyzed in immunoSEQ Analyzer. To calculate clonality, Shannon entropy was normalized by log2 of the number of productive unique sequences and then subtracted from one. Public and private clones were assessed among the 100 most prevalent clones of each patient and control. Clones were defined as Susac-specific if absent from the healthy and MS cohorts, from 900 to 1,300 published viral clones and from other ImmuneACCESS disease sequences. The public sequencing data were trimmed at Q25 with fastp and processed into clonotypes with MiXCR by TCRdb, which kept only in-frame beta chains. Each CDR3 protein gets just one entry, which takes the most common genes and DNA from the rows behind it. Here the V and J calls rest on TCRdb's processing, not on the authors' analysis. The sample table shows just over 300,000 distinct CDR3 sequences, and 92% are seen once. The ten most abundant clones make up over 0.05% of the sample.

The sample consisted of CD4+ T cells from PBMCs. The sequence came from a human donor with multiple sclerosis.

The nucleotide sequence reads as follows: TGTGCCAGCAGCCTAGGACTCCGACGCTCCTACGAGCAGTACTTC. Its protein is CASSLGLRRSYEQYF. The sequence joins TRBV7-2 to TRBJ2-7; TRBD2 might be the D gene, on 5 matching bases. Reading from cysteine to phenylalanine, the CDR3 counts 15 amino acids. Only the CDR3 region is kept as DNA, spanning 45 bases read in frame from base 1. The trim is 5 bases for V and 0 bases for J, with a gap of 14 bases between the germline ends. The germline V gene supplies CDR1 SGHTA and CDR2 FQGNSA. When the CDR3 is completed using the reference TRBV7-2 and TRBJ2-7 genes on either side, the full variable domain is GAGVSQSPSNKVTEKGKDVELRCDPISGHTALYWYRQSLGQGLEFLIYFQGNSAPDKSGLPSDRFSAERTGGSVSTLTIQRTQQEDSAVYLCASSLGLRRSYEQYFGPGTRLTVT.